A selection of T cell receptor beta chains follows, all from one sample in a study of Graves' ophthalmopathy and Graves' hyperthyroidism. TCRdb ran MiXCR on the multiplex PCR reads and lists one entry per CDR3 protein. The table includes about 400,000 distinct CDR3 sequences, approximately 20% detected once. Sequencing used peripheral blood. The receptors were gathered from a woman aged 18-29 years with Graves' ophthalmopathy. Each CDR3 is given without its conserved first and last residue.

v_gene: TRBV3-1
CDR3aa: ASSHALAGVEQY

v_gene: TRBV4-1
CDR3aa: ASSQRMGPMNTEAF

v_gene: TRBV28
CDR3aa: ASRGSAIGQPQH

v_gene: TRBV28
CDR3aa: ASNHRGVYEQY

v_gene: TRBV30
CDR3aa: AWSDQNNLYGYT

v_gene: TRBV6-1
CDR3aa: ASGLGGGLAKNIQY

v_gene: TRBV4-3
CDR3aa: ASSQNPTIYTEAF

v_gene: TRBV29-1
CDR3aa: SVDRGTSSPEQY

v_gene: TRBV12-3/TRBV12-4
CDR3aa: ASSFRAGNTEAF

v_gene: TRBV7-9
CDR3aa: ASSKSREVSGELF

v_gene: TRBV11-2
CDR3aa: ASSLGWGQVNYGYT

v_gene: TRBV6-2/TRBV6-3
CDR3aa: ASSRDRGGIGNTGELF

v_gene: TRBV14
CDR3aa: ASSLSWGGTWTGGDRTGELF

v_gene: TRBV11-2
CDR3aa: ASSSGRGTYEQY

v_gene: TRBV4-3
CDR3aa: ASSQESRQWYNEQF

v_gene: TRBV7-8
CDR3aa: ASSRNRDTEAF

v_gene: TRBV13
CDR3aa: ASSFSAGVETQY

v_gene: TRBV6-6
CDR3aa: ASSYSGTQY

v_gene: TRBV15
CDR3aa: ATSRVLAGVGQY

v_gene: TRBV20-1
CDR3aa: SAREGRAF

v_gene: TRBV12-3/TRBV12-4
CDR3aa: ASRVPGQISPQH

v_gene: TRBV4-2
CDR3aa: ASSQESASSYNSPLH

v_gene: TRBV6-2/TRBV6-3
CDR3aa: ASSVTVDRF

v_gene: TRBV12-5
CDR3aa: ASGLVMGQGRTEAF

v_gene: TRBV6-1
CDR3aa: ASRGDSLNSPLH

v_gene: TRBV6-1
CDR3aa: AISEAHYSNQPQH

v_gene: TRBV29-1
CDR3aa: SVEGGPYEQY

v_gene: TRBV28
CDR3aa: ASSFGGRNEQY